The rows below give T cell receptor beta chains drawn from one sample of a study of identical twins. From the 5' RACE reads, TCRdb called clonotypes with MiXCR, one entry per CDR3 protein. This table has approximately 230,000 distinct CDR3 sequences, over 5.5% appearing once. These same records also appear under a second study, on T cells expressing NK-cell markers.

Sequencing used CD8+ T cells sorted from blood. The receptors were gathered from a woman between 18 and 29 years old in good health. CDR3s include the opening cysteine and the closing phenylalanine or tryptophan. A D gene is named only where the DNA matches it firmly. Rows give clone size only sometimes, using once, few, many, or a class for an expanded clone.

j_gene | v_gene | d_gene | abundance | CDR3nt | CDR3aa
TRBJ2-7 | TRBV7-9 | . | . | TGTGCCAGCACCTTATCCAGTCCCCGAACCTACGAGCAGTACTTC | CASTLSSPRTYEQYF
TRBJ2-1 | TRBV18 | TRBD2 | . | TGTGCCAGCTCACGGCTTGGCGGGGGGGCCGGTGAGCAGTTCTTC | CASSRLGGGAGEQFF
TRBJ2-4 | TRBV5-1 | TRBD1 | . | TGCGCCAGCAGCTATGCGGGACAGGGGGAAAAAAACATTCAGTACTTC | CASSYAGQGEKNIQYF
TRBJ2-1 | TRBV15 | TRBD2 | few | TGTGCCACCAGCAGAGATCGGGGTAGGACTAGCGGGAGCAATGAGCAGTTCTTC | CATSRDRGRTSGSNEQFF
TRBJ2-7 | TRBV10-3 | TRBD2 | . | TGTGCCATCCAGCGGGATGGTTACGAGCAGTACTTC | CAIQRDGYEQYF
TRBJ2-7 | TRBV12-3/TRBV12-4 | TRBD2 | many | TGTGCCAGCAGCCTAGCGGGAGACGAGCAGTACTTC | CASSLAGDEQYF
TRBJ1-4 | TRBV6-1 | . | many | TGTGCCACCTATCCCGGGGGGTTTAATGAAAAACTGTTTTTT | CATYPGGFNEKLFF
TRBJ1-2 | TRBV11-2 | . | . | TGTGCCAGCAGCGCCGCGCTGGGCTCGGGCTACACCTTC | CASSAALGSGYTF
TRBJ2-7 | TRBV7-9 | . | . | TGTGCCAGCAGCCCACTAGGGGGGTTCTACGAGCAGTACTTC | CASSPLGGFYEQYF
TRBJ2-3 | TRBV5-1 | . | few | TGCGCCACAGGCACAGAGCCCTCAGGCACGCAGTATTTT | CATGTEPSGTQYF
TRBJ1-1 | TRBV20-1 | . | few | TGCAGTGCTAGGCTCGACACGTTTCATCCTTTCTTT | CSARLDTFHPFF
TRBJ1-1 | TRBV7-2 | . | few | TGTGCCAGCAGTCTTAAGGGAGGGACTGAAGCTTTCTTT | CASSLKGGTEAFF
TRBJ2-3 | TRBV5-6 | TRBD2 | many | TGTGCCAGCAGCTCGGGCCCGCCTGAAGCGGGACGCACAGATACGCAGTATTTT | CASSSGPPEAGRTDTQYF
TRBJ2-7 | TRBV7-9 | TRBD2 | few | TGTGCCAGCAGCTTAGGTGAGCGGGGGACCTACGAGCAGTACTTC | CASSLGERGTYEQYF
TRBJ1-1 | TRBV6-5 | . | few | TGTGCCAGCAGTTACTCGGGTAGCCGGGGGGAAACTGAAGCTTTCTTT | CASSYSGSRGETEAFF
TRBJ2-1 | TRBV2 | . | many | TGTGCCAGCAGTGAGGCCCAGGGAGGAGGCGAGCAGTTCTTC | CASSEAQGGGEQFF
TRBJ2-2 | TRBV27 | . | . | TGTGCCAGCAGTTTAATCCAGGGAACCGGGGAGCTGTTTTTT | CASSLIQGTGELFF
TRBJ2-7 | TRBV20-1 | TRBD1 | . | TGCAGTGCTAGAGGAAGACAGGGAACCTACGAGCAGTACTTC | CSARGRQGTYEQYF
TRBJ2-5 | TRBV23-1 | . | once | TGCGCCAGCAGTCAATCGGCCAGACAAGAGACCCAGTACTTC | CASSQSARQETQYF
TRBJ2-7 | TRBV3-1 | TRBD1 | few | TGTGCCAGCAGCCAATACAGGGGGCAATACGAGCAGTACTTC | CASSQYRGQYEQYF
TRBJ2-3 | TRBV6-1 | . | many | TGTGCCAGCAGCGATCACGTTACCAGCACAGATACGCAGTATTTT | CASSDHVTSTDTQYF
TRBJ2-1 | TRBV28 | . | many | TGTGCCAGCAGTCCCTTGACGGGCGTCCTGAACAATGAGCAGTTCTTC | CASSPLTGVLNNEQFF
TRBJ2-5 | TRBV10-3 | . | many | TGTGCCATCAGTTCTTCAGGGGGGGACTTACGCCAAGAGACCCAGTACTTC | CAISSSGGDLRQETQYF
TRBJ1-1 | TRBV12-3/TRBV12-4 | . | few | TGTGCCAGCAGAATAGTGGATGAAGCTTTCTTT | CASRIVDEAFF
TRBJ2-5 | TRBV27 | . | many | TGTGCCAGCAGTTTAAGGAGGGGACCCCTTCGGGAGACCCAGTACTTC | CASSLRRGPLRETQYF
TRBJ2-1 | TRBV27 | . | few | TGTGCCAGCAGTTTATCCGCGGTTTGGGGCCTGATCTTC | CASSLSAVWGLIF
TRBJ1-1 | TRBV7-9 | . | many | TGTGCCAGCAGGAGGGGGAACACTGAAGCTTTCTTT | CASRRGNTEAFF
TRBJ2-7 | TRBV2 | . | . | TGTGCCAGCAGTCGAACGCCAGGACAGCACTACGAGCAGTACTTC | CASSRTPGQHYEQYF
TRBJ2-7 | TRBV7-8 | . | few | TGTGCCAGCAGCTTAGAAATTAATACCCCTCAGGTCGGAGAGCAGTACTTC | CASSLEINTPQVGEQYF